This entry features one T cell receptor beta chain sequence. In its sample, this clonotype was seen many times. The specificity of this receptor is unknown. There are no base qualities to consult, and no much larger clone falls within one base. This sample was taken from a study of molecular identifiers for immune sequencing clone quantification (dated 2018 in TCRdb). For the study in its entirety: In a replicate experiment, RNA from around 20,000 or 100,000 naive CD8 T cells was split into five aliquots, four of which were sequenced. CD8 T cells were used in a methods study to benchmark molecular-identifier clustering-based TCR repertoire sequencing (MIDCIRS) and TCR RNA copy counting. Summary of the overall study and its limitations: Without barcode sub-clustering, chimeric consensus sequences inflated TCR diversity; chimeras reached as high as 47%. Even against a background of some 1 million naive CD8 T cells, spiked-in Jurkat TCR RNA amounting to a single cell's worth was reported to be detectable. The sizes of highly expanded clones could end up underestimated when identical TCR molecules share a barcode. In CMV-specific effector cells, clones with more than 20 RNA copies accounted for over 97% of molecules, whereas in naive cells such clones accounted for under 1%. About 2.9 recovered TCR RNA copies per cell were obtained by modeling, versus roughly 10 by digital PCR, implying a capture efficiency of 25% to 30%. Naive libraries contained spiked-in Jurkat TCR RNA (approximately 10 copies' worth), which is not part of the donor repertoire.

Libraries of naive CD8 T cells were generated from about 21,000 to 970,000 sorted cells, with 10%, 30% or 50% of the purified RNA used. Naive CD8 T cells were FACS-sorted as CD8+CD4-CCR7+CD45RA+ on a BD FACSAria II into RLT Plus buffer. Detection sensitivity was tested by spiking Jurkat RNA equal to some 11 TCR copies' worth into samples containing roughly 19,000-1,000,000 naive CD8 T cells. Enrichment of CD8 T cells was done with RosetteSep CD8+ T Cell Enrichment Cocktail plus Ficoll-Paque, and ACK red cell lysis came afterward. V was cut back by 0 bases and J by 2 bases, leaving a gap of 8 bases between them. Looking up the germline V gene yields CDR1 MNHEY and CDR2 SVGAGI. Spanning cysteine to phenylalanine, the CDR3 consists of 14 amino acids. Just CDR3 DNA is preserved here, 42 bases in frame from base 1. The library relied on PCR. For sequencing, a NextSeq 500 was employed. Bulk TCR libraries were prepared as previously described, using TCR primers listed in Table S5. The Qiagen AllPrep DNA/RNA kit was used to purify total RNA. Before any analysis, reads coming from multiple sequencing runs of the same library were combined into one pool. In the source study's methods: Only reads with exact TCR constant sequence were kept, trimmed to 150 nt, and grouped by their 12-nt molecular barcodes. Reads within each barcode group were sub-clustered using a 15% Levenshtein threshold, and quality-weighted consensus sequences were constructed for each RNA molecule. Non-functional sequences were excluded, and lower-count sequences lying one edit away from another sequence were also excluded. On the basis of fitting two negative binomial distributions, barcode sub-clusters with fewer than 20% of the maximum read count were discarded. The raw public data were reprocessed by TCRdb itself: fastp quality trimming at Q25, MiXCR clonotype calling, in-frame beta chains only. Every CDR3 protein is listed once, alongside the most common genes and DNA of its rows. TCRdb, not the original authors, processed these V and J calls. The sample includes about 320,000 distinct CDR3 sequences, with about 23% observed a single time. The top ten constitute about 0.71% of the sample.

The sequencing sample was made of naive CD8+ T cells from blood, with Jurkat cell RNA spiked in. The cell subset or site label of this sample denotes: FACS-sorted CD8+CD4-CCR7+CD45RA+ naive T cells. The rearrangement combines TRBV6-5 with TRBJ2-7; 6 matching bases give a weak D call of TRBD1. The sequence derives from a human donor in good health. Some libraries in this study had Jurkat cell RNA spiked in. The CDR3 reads CASSYSGGPYEQYF. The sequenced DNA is TGTGCCAGCAGTTACTCTGGGGGCCCCTACGAGCAGTACTTC.